One sample yielded the 24 T cell receptor beta chains listed below, sequenced in a study of blood T cell repertoires in COVID-19. Data came from immunoSEQ multiplex PCR; TCRdb stores just in-frame clones and leaves some out. The data contain 90,000 to 150,000 clones, 70% to 90% of them singletons. Sequencing input: peripheral blood. Receptors were obtained from a man in his 60s with acute or convalescent COVID-19.

DNA for the CDR3: TGTGCCAGCAGCCGCAGGTCCTACGAGCAGTACTTC. It specifies CASSRRSYEQYF. V gene TRBV12-3 or TRBV12-4 combines with J gene TRBJ2-7; D gene uncertain. Trimming pared 6 bases from V and 1 base from J, leaving 7 bases between. The CDR3 loop spans 12 amino acids.

This clone was counted between two and nine times. The CDR3 protein is CASSLGDYEQYF. The CDR3 nucleotides are TGTGCCAGCAGCTTAGGCGACTACGAGCAGTACTTC. This sequence joins TRBV7-8 and TRBJ2-7; no clear D. V was pared by 1 base and J by 3 bases, with 4 bases between. Germline V gives CDR1 SGHVS, CDR2 FQNEAQ. CDR3 length equals 12 residues.

The chain combines TRBV27 with TRBJ1-5; perhaps TRBD1 as D (6 bases). V lost 4 bases and J 4 bases, leaving 17 bases between the germline ends. This CDR3 spans 16 amino acids. CDR1 is MNHEY and CDR2 is SMNVEV in the germline V gene (reference sequence). CDR3 residues: CASSSLRGGLNQPQHF. The DNA of the CDR3 is TGTGCCAGCAGTTCCCTCCGGGGGGGGCTTAATCAGCCCCAGCATTTT.

V and J are TRBV4-1 and TRBJ1-4, with D unresolved. Between the trimmed V and J ends, which lost 4 bases and 5 bases, there was a span of 14 bases. The CDR3 has 15 amino acids. Per the germline V gene, CDR1 is MGHRA and CDR2 is YSYEKL. In nucleotides, the CDR3 is TGCGCCAGCAGCCCCCGGGAGACCCAGAATGAAAAACTGTTTTTT. Protein product: CASSPRETQNEKLFF.

This clone was detected only a few times. The DNA for the CDR3 is TGTGCCAGCAGCCCCTTTGGAGTGGGCTCTGGAAACACCATATATTTT. Translation: CASSPFGVGSGNTIYF. The chain employs TRBV6-6 and TRBJ1-3, with unresolved D. CDR1 is MNHNY, CDR2 SVGAGI, per germline (reference sequence). The CDR3 totals 16 residues. V was trimmed by 6 bases and J by 0 bases, leaving 15 bases between them.

This chain connects TRBV5-4 to TRBJ2-2; no firm D call. The CDR3 has 13 amino acids. The ends were cut back, 10 bases at V and 4 bases at J, with 14 bases in the middle. Per the germline V gene, CDR1 is SGHNT and CDR2 is YYREEE (reference sequence). In DNA, the CDR3 is TGTGCCTTAGCAGTGGTCGGCACCGGGGAGCTGTTTTTT. Its protein is CALAVVGTGELFF.

In DNA form, the CDR3 reads TGTGCCAGCAGCTTAATGGCGGGAGGGCCGGCCAATGAGCAGTTCTTC. Its translation is CASSLMAGGPANEQFF. The V gene is TRBV11-2, the J gene TRBJ2-1; 9 bases line up with TRBD2. Germline values: CDR1 SGHAT, CDR2 FQNNGV. The CDR3 covers 16 residues. J gave up 6 bases and V 2 bases, and 8 bases lay outside the gene matches.

The genes are TRBV2 and TRBJ1-5; 9 nucleotides align to TRBD1. From germline, CDR1 is SNHLY and CDR2 FYNNEI. The junction had 7 bases not matched to a gene; V was cut back by 7 bases and J by 6 bases. The CDR3 runs to 14 residues. Here the CDR3 DNA reads TGTGCCAGCACGACAGGGGGGTTGGGTCAGCCCCAGCATTTT. It yields the protein CASTTGGLGQPQHF.

The rearrangement links TRBV19 to TRBJ2-3; 8 bases are a match to TRBD1. Unmatched junction bases numbered 5, after V lost 4 bases and J lost 5 bases. Germline values: CDR1 LNHDA, CDR2 SQIVND (reference sequence). This CDR3 contains 14 residues. CDR3 sequence reads: CASSSQGAVDTQYF. CDR3 DNA: TGTGCCAGTAGTAGCCAGGGGGCCGTAGATACGCAGTATTTT. The full variable domain, rest sourced from reference TRBV19 and TRBJ2-3, is DGGITQSPKYLFRKEGQNVTLSCEQNLNHDAMYWYRQDPGQGLRLIYYSQIVNDFQKGDIAEGYSVSREKKESFPLTVTSAQKNPTAFYLCASSSQGAVDTQYFGPGTRLTVL.

The gene calls are TRBV7-2 and TRBJ1-2; tentatively, D is TRBD1 (5 bases). Germline V gene lookup returns CDR1 SGHTA and CDR2 FQGNSA. The length of the CDR3 is 13 residues. V dropped 6 bases and J dropped 4 bases, with 12 bases sitting between them. CDR3 bases: TGTGCCAGCAGGGCAAGTCAGGGCTATGGCTACACCTTC. Translation gives CASRASQGYGYTF.

A few counts support this clone. J is TRBJ2-7 and V is TRBV19, with a weak D call TRBD1 (6 bases). The germline V gene has CDR1 LNHDA and CDR2 SQIVND (reference sequence). There are 16 residues in the CDR3. The V end lost 4 bases, the J end lost 6 bases, and 22 bases lay between the germline ends. The CDR3 nucleotides are TGTGCCAGTAGTACGACAAGGACAGTTCCAGTGGTCGAGCAGTACTTC. Its translation: CASSTTRTVPVVEQYF.

This clone was picked up one time. This chain uses TRBV4-3 with TRBJ1-4; 7 bases line up with TRBD1. Germline CDR1 reads LGHNA; CDR2 reads YSLEER. The V segment lost 4 bases and the J segment 4 bases; nucleotides outside the gene matches: 6. This CDR3 has 15 amino acids. The CDR3 coding sequence is TGCGCCAGCAGCCCCCCGGGACAGCTTAATGAAAAACTGTTTTTT. Translation: CASSPPGQLNEKLFF.

CDR3 sequence: CASGAAPLREAFF. CDR3 sequence (DNA): TGTGCCAGCGGTGCGGCTCCCCTGCGTGAAGCTTTCTTT. The chain has TRBV11-2 and TRBJ1-1; no definite D call. Between the trimmed V and J ends, which lost 8 bases and 7 bases, there was a span of 17 bases. This CDR3 spans 13 amino acids. Germline CDR1 is SGHAT and CDR2 is FQNNGV. Complete variable domain (other parts from reference TRBV11-2 and TRBJ1-1): EAGVAQSPRYKIIEKRQSVAFWCNPISGHATLYWYQQILGQGPKLLIQFQNNGVVDDSQLPKDRFSAERLKGVDSTLKIQPAKLEDSAVYLCASGAAPLREAFFGQGTRLTVV.

The V call is TRBV10-1, the J call TRBJ2-7, with D possibly TRBD1 on 6 matching bases. Germline CDR1 is WNHNN and CDR2 is SYGVQD (reference sequence). The CDR3 spans 15 residues. V was trimmed by 11 bases and J by 0 bases, leaving 20 bases between them. DNA of the CDR3: TGCGCCCCATTGGACAGATCCTGCTCCTCCTACGAGCAGTACTTC. As protein: CAPLDRSCSSYEQYF.

The chain is built from TRBV28 and TRBJ2-1; 13 bases agree with TRBD2. V dropped 7 bases and J dropped 10; count of bases not matched to a gene: 7. CDR1 is MDHEN and CDR2 is SYDVKM in the germline V gene. The CDR3 sequence is 14 residues long. CDR3 region: CASTWGTSGIEQFF. DNA of the CDR3: TGTGCCAGCACCTGGGGGACTAGCGGGATAGAGCAGTTCTTC.

This clone was picked up a small number of times. This chain uses TRBV19 with TRBJ2-3; 8 nucleotides align to TRBD2. CDR3 length: 15 residues. The V segment lost 5 bases and the J segment 2 bases; nucleotides outside the gene matches: 6. Looked up from germline, CDR1 is LNHDA and CDR2 is SQIVND (reference sequence). CDR3 amino acids: CASSRLAGITDTQYF. CDR3 coding DNA: TGTGCCAGTAGTCGCCTAGCGGGTATCACAGATACGCAGTATTTT.

The genes are TRBV4-3 and TRBJ2-2; the D is unclear. In germline, CDR1 is LGHNA, CDR2 YSLEER. This CDR3 region has 15 residues. V lost 0 bases to trimming and J lost 4 bases, with 9 bases between them. In DNA form, the CDR3 reads TGCGCCAGCAGCCAAGATAATGGCCTCACCGGGGAGCTGTTTTTT. This encodes CASSQDNGLTGELFF.

This clone has only one observation. The chain has TRBV28 and TRBJ1-2; D gene ambiguous. The CDR3 consists of 12 residues. Germline CDR1 MDHEN, CDR2 SYDVKM. Trimming stripped 6 bases from V and 5 bases from J, with 10 bases between. The CDR3 sequence: CASRPDIYGYTF. The CDR3 DNA is TGTGCCAGCAGGCCTGACATTTATGGCTACACCTTC.

The rearrangement links TRBV9 to TRBJ2-2; 13 positions agree with TRBD2. Germline CDR1 is SGDLS and CDR2 is YYNGEE. The CDR3 totals 17 residues. With V trimmed by 3 bases and J by 0 bases, 2 bases remained unmatched. The CDR3: CASSGGLAGTNTGELFF. Written as DNA, the CDR3 is TGTGCCAGCAGCGGGGGACTAGCGGGGACGAACACCGGGGAGCTGTTTTTT.

The V and J genes are TRBV5-4 and TRBJ1-1; 7 positions agree with TRBD1. CDR1 and CDR2 from the germline V gene are SGHNT and YYREEE (reference sequence). The V gene end was trimmed by 3 bases and the J gene end by 6 bases; junction bases not matched to a gene: 11. This CDR3 contains 15 residues. CDR3 region: CASSSGQPKRPEAFF. The CDR3 DNA is TGTGCCAGCAGCTCGGGACAGCCTAAACGCCCTGAAGCTTTCTTT.

V gene TRBV27 combines with J gene TRBJ1-2, with 7 bases lining up with TRBD1. Germline CDR1 and CDR2: MNHEY and SMNVEV (reference sequence). With 4 bases clipped from V and 5 bases from J, the junction kept 4 bases outside the gene matches. There are 13 residues in the CDR3. The chain's CDR3 is CASSSDRDYGYTF. CDR3 nucleotides: TGTGCCAGCAGTTCCGACAGGGATTATGGCTACACCTTC.

This sequence joins TRBV5-1 and TRBJ2-5; no definite D call. Per the germline V gene, CDR1 is SGHRS and CDR2 is YFSETQ. The CDR3 extends over 14 amino acids. V lost 4 bases, J lost 4 bases, and 14 bases lay in between. CDR3 sequence: CASSATDSGETQYF. CDR3 DNA: TGCGCCAGCAGCGCGACGGATTCGGGAGAGACCCAGTACTTC.

V gene TRBV18 combines with J gene TRBJ1-1; no clear D. Trimming took off 3 bases at V and 4 bases at J, with 12 bases between the two ends. The V gene's germline CDR1 is KGHSH and CDR2 LQKENI. CDR3 length equals 14 residues. In nucleotides, the CDR3 is TGTGCCAGCTCACCTCTGGATGCGGGCACTGAAGCTTTCTTT. This encodes CASSPLDAGTEAFF.

The chain uses TRBV6-2 or TRBV6-3 and TRBJ1-5, with no clear D. The CDR3 is made up of 15 amino acids. Trimming removed 4 bases at V and 7 bases at J, with 17 bases between. Germline assignment: CDR1 MNHEY and CDR2 SVGEGT. Written as DNA, the CDR3 is TGTGCCAGCAGTTCCCCGGAGGGATTTGGCCAGCCCCAGCATTTT. It translates to CASSSPEGFGQPQHF.